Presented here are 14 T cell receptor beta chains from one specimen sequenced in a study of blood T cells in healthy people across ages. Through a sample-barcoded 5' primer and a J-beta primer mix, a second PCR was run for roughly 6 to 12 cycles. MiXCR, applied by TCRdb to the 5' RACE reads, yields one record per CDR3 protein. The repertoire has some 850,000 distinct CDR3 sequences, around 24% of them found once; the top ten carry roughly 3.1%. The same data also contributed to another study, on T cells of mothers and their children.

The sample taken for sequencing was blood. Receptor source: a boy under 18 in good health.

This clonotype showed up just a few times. CDR3 sequence reads: CASSLASRRGFF. The CDR3 DNA sequence: TGTGCCAGCAGTTTAGCGTCTCGCCGGGGATTCTTT. This rearrangement joins TRBV12-3 or TRBV12-4 to TRBJ1-1; D gene unclear. Trimming took off 0 bases at V and 14 bases at J, with 13 bases between the two ends. CDR3 length equals 12 residues.

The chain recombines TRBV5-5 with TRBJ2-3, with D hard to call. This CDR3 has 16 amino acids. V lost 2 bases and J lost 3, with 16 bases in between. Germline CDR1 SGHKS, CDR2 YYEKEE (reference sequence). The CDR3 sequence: CASSFGPPVLTDTQYF. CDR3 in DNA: TGTGCCAGCAGCTTTGGACCCCCAGTATTGACAGATACGCAGTATTTT.

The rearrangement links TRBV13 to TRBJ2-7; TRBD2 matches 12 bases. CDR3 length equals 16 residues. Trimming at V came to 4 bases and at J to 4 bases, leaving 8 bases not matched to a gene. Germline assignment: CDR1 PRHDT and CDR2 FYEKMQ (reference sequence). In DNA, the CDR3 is TGTGCCAGCAGCTCAACCGGACTAGCGGGGTGGTACGAGCAGTACTTC. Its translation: CASSSTGLAGWYEQYF.

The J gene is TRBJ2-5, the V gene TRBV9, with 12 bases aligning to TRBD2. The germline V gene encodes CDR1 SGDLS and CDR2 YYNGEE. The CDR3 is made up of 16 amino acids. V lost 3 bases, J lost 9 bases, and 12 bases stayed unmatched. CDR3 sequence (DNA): TGTGCCAGCAGCGCTTCTAGCGGGGGGGCCAGTGAGGCCCAGTACTTC. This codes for CASSASSGGASEAQYF.

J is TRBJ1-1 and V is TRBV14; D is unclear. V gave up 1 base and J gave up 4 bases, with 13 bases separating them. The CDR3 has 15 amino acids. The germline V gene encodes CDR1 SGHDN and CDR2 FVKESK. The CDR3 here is CASSQVLGSATEAFF. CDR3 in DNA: TGTGCCAGCAGCCAAGTCTTGGGGTCTGCCACTGAAGCTTTCTTT.

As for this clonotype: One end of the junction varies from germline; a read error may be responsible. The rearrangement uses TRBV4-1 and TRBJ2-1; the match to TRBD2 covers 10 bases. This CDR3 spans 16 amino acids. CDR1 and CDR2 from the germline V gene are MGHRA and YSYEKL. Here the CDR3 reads CASSQKAGGSYDEQFF. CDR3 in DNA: TGCGCCAGCAGCCAAAAAGCGGGGGGGTCCTACGATGAGCAGTTCTTC.

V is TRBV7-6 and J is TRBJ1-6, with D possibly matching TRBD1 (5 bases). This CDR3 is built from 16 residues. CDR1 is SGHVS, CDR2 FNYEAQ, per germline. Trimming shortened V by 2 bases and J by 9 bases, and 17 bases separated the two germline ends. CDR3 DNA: TGTGCCAGCAGCTTATGGATGTCCAGGGCCGGTTCACCCCTCCACTTT. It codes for CASSLWMSRAGSPLHF.

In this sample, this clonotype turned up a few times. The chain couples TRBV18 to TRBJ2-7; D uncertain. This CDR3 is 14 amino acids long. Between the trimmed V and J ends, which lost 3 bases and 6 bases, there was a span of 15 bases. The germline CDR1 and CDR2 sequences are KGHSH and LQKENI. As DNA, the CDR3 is TGTGCCAGCTCACCGAGCCCGGGTCTGGGCGAGCAGTACTTC. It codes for CASSPSPGLGEQYF.

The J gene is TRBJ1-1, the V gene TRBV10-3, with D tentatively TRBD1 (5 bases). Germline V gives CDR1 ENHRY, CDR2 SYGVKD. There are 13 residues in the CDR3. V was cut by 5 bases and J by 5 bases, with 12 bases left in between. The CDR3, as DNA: TGTGCCATCAGTCTGACGGGGGTTACTGAAGCTTTCTTT. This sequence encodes CAISLTGVTEAFF.

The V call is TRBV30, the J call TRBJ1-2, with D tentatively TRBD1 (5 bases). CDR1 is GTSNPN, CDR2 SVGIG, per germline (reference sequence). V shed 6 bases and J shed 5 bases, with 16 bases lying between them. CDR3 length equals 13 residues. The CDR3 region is CACLADRSYGYTF. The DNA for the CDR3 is TGTGCCTGCTTAGCTGACAGAAGTTATGGCTACACCTTC.

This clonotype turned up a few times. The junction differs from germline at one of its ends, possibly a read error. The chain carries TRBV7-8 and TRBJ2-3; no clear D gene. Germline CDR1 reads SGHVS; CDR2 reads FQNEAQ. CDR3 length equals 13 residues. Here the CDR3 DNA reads TGCGCCAGCAGCTTGGCCACCACAGATACGCAGTATTTT. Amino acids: CASSLATTDTQYF.

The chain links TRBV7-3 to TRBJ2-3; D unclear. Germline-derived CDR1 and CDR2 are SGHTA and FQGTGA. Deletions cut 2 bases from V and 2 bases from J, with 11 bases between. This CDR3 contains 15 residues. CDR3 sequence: CASSLGLQYTDTQYF. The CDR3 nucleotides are TGTGCCAGCAGCTTAGGTTTACAGTACACAGATACGCAGTATTTT.

The CDR3 DNA reads TGCAGCGTGGTGACAGGGAATGAAAAACTGTTTTTT. Amino acids: CSVVTGNEKLFF. The genes are TRBV29-1 and TRBJ1-4; 7 bases fit TRBD1. The CDR3 length is 12 residues. Trimming took 6 bases from V and 5 from J; bases not matched to a gene: 3. Germline V gives CDR1 SQVTM, CDR2 ANQGSEA.

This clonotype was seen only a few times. CDR3 bases: TGCAGTGCCCCCACGGGACAGGGTGATAACACTGAAGCTTTCTTT. Translated: CSAPTGQGDNTEAFF. The chain links TRBV20-1 to TRBJ1-1; 9 nucleotides match TRBD1. Germline V gives CDR1 DFQATT, CDR2 SNEGSKA (reference sequence). The V gene end was trimmed by 6 bases and the J gene end by 2 bases; junction bases not matched to a gene: 10. The CDR3 sequence is 15 residues long.